One sample yielded the 13 T cell receptor beta chains listed below, sequenced in a study of PD-1 blockade in classical Hodgkin lymphoma. Every one of the patients relapsed after autologous stem cell transplantation (brentuximab vedotin exposure was variable). Measured with immunoSEQ multiplex PCR; TCRdb has only the in-frame clones, and not every one. The table has more than 20,000 clones, around 77% seen once. The source material was peripheral blood mononuclear cells (PBMCs), sampled before the second cycle of nivolumab. All receptors derive from a human donor with classical Hodgkin lymphoma.

The CDR3 sequence: CASSSVGLAGAETQYF. CDR3 nucleotide sequence: TGCGCCAGCAGCTCGGTGGGTCTAGCGGGGGCGGAGACCCAGTACTTC. The chain employs TRBV5-1 and TRBJ2-5; TRBD2 agrees at 10 bases. CDR3 length: 16 residues. V dropped 3 bases and J dropped 5; count of bases not matched to a gene: 10. Germline-derived CDR1 and CDR2 are SGHRS and YFSETQ. The whole variable domain, remainder taken from reference TRBV5-1 and TRBJ2-5, is KAGVTQTPRYLIKTRGQQVTLSCSPISGHRSVSWYQQTPGQGLQFLFEYFSETQRNKGNFPGRFSGRQFSNSRSEMNVSTLELGDSALYLCASSSVGLAGAETQYFGPGTRLLVL.

This chain connects TRBV2 to TRBJ1-2; 9 nucleotides line up with TRBD1. V shed 6 bases, J shed 4 bases, and the junction held 6 bases outside the gene matches. Germline CDR1 and CDR2: SNHLY and FYNNEI. The CDR3 runs 14 residues. The CDR3 sequence is CASSPGTGSYGYTF. CDR3 sequence (DNA): TGTGCCAGCAGCCCCGGGACAGGGTCCTATGGCTACACCTTC.

The chain combines TRBV19 with TRBJ1-6; no firm D call. Trimming pared 1 base from V and 6 bases from J, leaving 7 bases between. The CDR3 contains 14 residues. The V gene's germline CDR1 is LNHDA and CDR2 SQIVND (reference sequence). The CDR3 coding sequence is TGTGCCAGTAGTATAGGGGAGGTTAATTCACCCCTCCACTTT. It yields the protein CASSIGEVNSPLHF.

The rearrangement joins TRBV15 to TRBJ1-4; 8 nucleotides line up with TRBD1. Germline V gene lookup returns CDR1 LNHNV and CDR2 YYDKDF (reference sequence). The CDR3 length is 18 residues. Trimming at V came to 0 bases and at J to 4 bases, leaving 10 bases not matched to a gene. In DNA, the CDR3 is TGTGCCACCAGCAGAGATCCGAGTCAGGGGGCTGGTAATGAAAAACTGTTTTTT. The encoded protein is CATSRDPSQGAGNEKLFF.

This rearrangement joins TRBV5-5 to TRBJ2-7, with TRBD2 identical over 7 bases. The CDR3 totals 15 residues. The V segment lost 0 bases and the J segment 3 bases; nucleotides outside the gene matches: 6. Germline lookup yields CDR1 SGHKS and CDR2 YYEKEE (reference sequence). The CDR3 DNA reads TGTGCCAGCAGCTTGGGAGCGGGGTCGTTCTACGAGCAGTACGTC. Its translation: CASSLGAGSFYEQYV.

The gene calls are TRBV6-4 and TRBJ1-1; D is possibly TRBD1 (6 bases). The CDR3 loop spans 15 amino acids. Between the trimmed V and J ends, which lost 0 bases and 4 bases, there was a span of 12 bases. Germline assignment: CDR1 MRHNA and CDR2 SNTAGT. The CDR3 bases are TGTGCCAGCAGTGACTCCCAGGGGTCTAGCACTGAAGCTTTCTTT. Translation: CASSDSQGSSTEAFF.

This chain joins TRBV6-1 and TRBJ1-2; the match to TRBD1 covers 7 bases. J was trimmed by 4 bases and V by 5 bases; bases with no gene match: 10. The CDR3 runs 15 residues. Germline lookup yields CDR1 MNHNS and CDR2 SASEGT. The CDR3 reads CASSFSQGVSYGYTF. CDR3 coding DNA: TGTGCCAGCAGTTTTTCCCAGGGGGTTTCCTATGGCTACACCTTC.

This clone has just one count. The rearrangement joins TRBV11-2 to TRBJ2-7, with 10 bases identical to TRBD2. This CDR3 spans 12 amino acids. The germline gives CDR1 SGHAT, CDR2 FQNNGV. The V segment lost 3 bases and the J segment 9 bases; nucleotides outside the gene matches: 2. In DNA form, the CDR3 reads TGTGCCAGCAGCTTTCCTAGCGGGAGGCAGTACTTC. This gives the protein CASSFPSGRQYF.

This CDR3 reads CASSFTYDSSYEQYF. In DNA, the CDR3 is TGTGCCAGCAGCTTTACATACGACAGCTCCTACGAGCAGTACTTC. V gene TRBV7-2 combines with J gene TRBJ2-7; a possible D gene is TRBD1 (5 bases). The CDR3 runs 15 residues. In germline, CDR1 is SGHTA, CDR2 FQGNSA. V lost 3 bases and J lost 0, with 12 bases in between.

This chain joins TRBV5-4 and TRBJ1-4; D ambiguous. The CDR3 is 12 amino acids. Germline CDR1 and CDR2: SGHNT and YYREEE (reference sequence). Trimming removed 4 bases at V and 6 bases at J, with 7 bases between. CDR3 residues: CASSQVYEKLFF. DNA for the CDR3: TGTGCCAGCAGCCAAGTGTATGAAAAACTGTTTTTT.

The chain employs TRBV19 and TRBJ1-3, with D maybe TRBD1 (6 bases). The CDR3 totals 16 residues. V was trimmed by 3 bases and J by 2 bases, leaving 14 bases between them. CDR1 is LNHDA, CDR2 SQIVND, per germline (reference sequence). The CDR3 nucleotides read TGTGCCAGTAGTATTGCGAACAGGGTAACTGGAAACACCATATATTTT. Protein product: CASSIANRVTGNTIYF.

V usage is TRBV6-4 and J usage is TRBJ2-1; D may be TRBD1 (6 bases). The CDR3 is 15 residues long. In germline, CDR1 is MRHNA, CDR2 SNTAGT. The germline V and J ends were trimmed by 3 bases and 8 bases, with 17 bases remaining between them. This CDR3 is CASSESVAGVDEQFF. CDR3 coding DNA: TGTGCCAGCAGTGAGTCTGTGGCAGGGGTCGATGAGCAGTTCTTC.

The chain recombines TRBV9 with TRBJ1-3; 8 bases are shared with TRBD1. V trimming: 5 bases; J trimming: 6 bases; junction bases outside the gene matches: 10. The CDR3 contains 15 residues. Germline V gene sequence: CDR1 SGDLS, CDR2 YYNGEE. The CDR3 nucleotides are TGTGCCAGCAGTCCCCGGACAGGGAGAGAAAACACCATATATTTT. It translates to CASSPRTGRENTIYF.